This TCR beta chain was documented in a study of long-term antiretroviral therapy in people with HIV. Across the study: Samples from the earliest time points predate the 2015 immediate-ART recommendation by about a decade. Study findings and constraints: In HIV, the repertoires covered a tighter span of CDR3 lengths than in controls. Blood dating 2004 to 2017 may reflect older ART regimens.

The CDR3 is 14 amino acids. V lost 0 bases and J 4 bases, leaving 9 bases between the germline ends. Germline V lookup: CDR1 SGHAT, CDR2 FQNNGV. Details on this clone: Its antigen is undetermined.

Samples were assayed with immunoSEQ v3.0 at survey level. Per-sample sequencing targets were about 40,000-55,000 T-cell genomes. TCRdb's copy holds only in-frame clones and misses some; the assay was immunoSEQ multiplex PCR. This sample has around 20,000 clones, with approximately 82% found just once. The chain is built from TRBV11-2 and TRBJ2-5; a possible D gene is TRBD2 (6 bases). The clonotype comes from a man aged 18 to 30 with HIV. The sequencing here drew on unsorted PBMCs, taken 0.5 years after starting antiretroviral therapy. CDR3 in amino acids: CASSLEGTLETQYF. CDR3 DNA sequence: TGTGCCAGCAGCTTAGAGGGGACTTTAGAGACCCAGTACTTC.